The rows below give T cell receptor beta chains drawn from one sample of a study of control samples from healthy donors and cancer patients. TCRdb keeps only in-frame clones here, not all; method: immunoSEQ multiplex PCR. Of some 70,000 clones detected, about 83% appear once; the ten largest clones hold 15% to 18%. Source material: blood. Source of these receptors: a man aged 60-69 years in good health. The CDR3 runs from the conserved cysteine through the conserved F or W. D genes are given only for firm matches. Some rows have no size entry. The others give once, few or many, or a class for an expanded clone.

V gene	clone size	D gene	J gene	CDR3 protein	CDR3 DNA
TRBV14	-	-	TRBJ2-7	CASSQEYRQAPYEQYF	TGTGCCAGCAGCCAAGAATATCGACAGGCCCCCTACGAGCAGTACTTC
TRBV6-7	-	-	TRBJ2-7	CAIRTGHPYEQYF	TGTGCCATCCGAACGGGACACCCCTACGAGCAGTACTTC
TRBV15	-	-	TRBJ1-1	CATSLEKNTEAFF	TGTGCCACCAGTTTGGAGAAAAACACTGAAGCTTTCTTT
TRBV7-9	-	-	TRBJ1-5	CASSFSPSNQPQHF	TGTGCCAGCAGCTTCTCACCAAGCAATCAGCCCCAGCATTTT
TRBV21-1	-	-	TRBJ2-7	CASSFYRGNSYEQYF	TGTGCCAGCAGTTTTTACCGGGGCAACTCCTACGAGCAGTACTTC
TRBV6-5	-	TRBD1	TRBJ2-7	CASSSGTGVREQYF	TGTGCCAGCAGTTCCGGGACAGGGGTCCGAGAGCAGTACTTC
TRBV6-2/TRBV6-3	-	-	TRBJ1-1	CASSRDTLFLAFF	TGTGCCAGCAGTCGGGACACGCTCTTCTTAGCTTTCTTT
TRBV19	-	TRBD2	TRBJ2-1	CASSVAFSGTSGRSSYNEQFF	TGTGCCAGTAGTGTAGCCTTTAGTGGGACTAGCGGGAGGAGCTCCTACAATGAGCAGTTCTTC
TRBV7-3	-	-	TRBJ2-5	CASSLTLPGVAETQYF	TGTGCCAGCAGCTTAACCCTACCTGGGGTAGCAGAGACCCAGTACTTC
TRBV3-1/TRBV3-2	few	TRBD1	TRBJ1-1	CASSPQGYNTEAFF	TGTGCCAGCAGCCCACAGGGGTATAACACTGAAGCTTTCTTT
TRBV7-2	-	-	TRBJ2-1	CASSTGFSGNSYNEQFF	TGTGCCAGCAGCACCGGATTTAGCGGCAACTCCTACAATGAGCAGTTCTTC
TRBV5-1	-	-	TRBJ2-5	CASSYPKGGTGTAQYQETQYF	TGCGCCAGCAGCTACCCCAAGGGGGGAACGGGGACAGCCCAGTACCAAGAGACCCAGTACTTC
TRBV6-5	-	-	TRBJ2-7	CASSYDTSYEQYF	TGTGCCAGCAGTTACGATACCTCCTACGAGCAGTACTTC
TRBV11-2	-	-	TRBJ2-7	CASSLEAAEQYF	TGTGCCAGCAGCTTAGAGGCCGCCGAGCAGTACTTC
TRBV5-4	-	TRBD2	TRBJ2-7	CASSLRLAGGEQYF	TGTGCCAGCAGCTTGAGGCTAGCGGGAGGCGAGCAGTACTTC
TRBV5-1	-	TRBD2	TRBJ2-7	CASSLSGGPGEEEQYF	TGCGCCAGCAGCTTGTCGGGAGGGCCGGGCGAGGAAGAGCAGTACTTC
TRBV10-2	-	-	TRBJ2-7	CASGSRSYEQYF	TGCGCCAGTGGGAGTAGGTCCTACGAGCAGTACTTC
TRBV19	-	-	TRBJ1-1	CASSFQGTEAFF	TGTGCCAGTAGTTTCCAGGGGACTGAAGCTTTCTTT
TRBV10-3	many	TRBD2	TRBJ2-7	CAISPSGRAYEQYF	TGTGCCATCAGCCCTAGCGGGAGGGCCTACGAGCAGTACTTC
TRBV2	-	-	TRBJ2-3	CASSGGYSPDTQYF	TGTGCCAGCAGTGGAGGCTACTCTCCGGATACGCAGTATTTT
TRBV27	-	-	TRBJ2-7	CASSYGTGVYEQYF	TGTGCCAGCAGTTATGGGACTGGAGTCTACGAGCAGTACTTC
TRBV30	-	-	TRBJ2-5	CAWGEETQYF	TGTGCCTGGGGGGAAGAGACCCAGTACTTC
TRBV7-2	-	-	TRBJ1-6	CASSSDSINSPLHF	TGTGCCAGCAGCTCCGACAGCATTAATTCACCCCTCCACTTT
TRBV7-2	once	-	TRBJ2-5	CASSLGALGQETQYF	TGTGCCAGCAGCTTAGGGGCGCTAGGCCAAGAGACCCAGTACTTC
TRBV7-9	-	-	TRBJ2-1	CASSPRRDNEQFF	TGTGCCAGCAGCCCCCGGAGAGACAATGAGCAGTTCTTC
TRBV24-1	-	-	TRBJ2-5	CATSDSPGTPEETQYF	TGTGCCACCAGTGATTCCCCGGGGACACCCGAAGAGACCCAGTACTTC
TRBV9	few	-	TRBJ2-7	CASSVGGRAPYEQYF	TGTGCCAGCAGCGTAGGCGGTAGGGCGCCCTACGAGCAGTACTTC
TRBV2	-	-	TRBJ1-2	CAVSGGNYGYTF	TGTGCCGTTTCCGGCGGCAACTATGGCTACACCTTC
TRBV7-8	-	TRBD2	TRBJ2-5	CATPGLAGGETQYF	TGTGCCACACCGGGACTAGCGGGAGGAGAGACCCAGTACTTC